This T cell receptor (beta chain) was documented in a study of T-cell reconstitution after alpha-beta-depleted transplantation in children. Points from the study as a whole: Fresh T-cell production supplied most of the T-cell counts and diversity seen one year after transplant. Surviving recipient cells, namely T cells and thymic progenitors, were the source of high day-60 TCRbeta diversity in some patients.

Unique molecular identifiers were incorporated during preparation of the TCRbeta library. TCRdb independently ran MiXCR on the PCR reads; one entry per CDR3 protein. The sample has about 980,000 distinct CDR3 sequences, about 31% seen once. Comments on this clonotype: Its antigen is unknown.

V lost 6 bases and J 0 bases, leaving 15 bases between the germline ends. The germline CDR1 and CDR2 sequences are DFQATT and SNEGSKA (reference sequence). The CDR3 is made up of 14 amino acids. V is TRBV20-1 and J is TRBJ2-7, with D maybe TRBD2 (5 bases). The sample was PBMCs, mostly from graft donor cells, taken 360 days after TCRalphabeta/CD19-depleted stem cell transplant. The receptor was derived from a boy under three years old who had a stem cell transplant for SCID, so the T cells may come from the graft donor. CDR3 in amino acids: CSAPTRVSSYEQYF. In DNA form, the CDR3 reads TGCAGTGCCCCCACTAGGGTGTCCTCCTACGAGCAGTACTTC.